The 2 T cell receptor beta chains presented below share a single source sample, sequenced in a study of graft-versus-host responses after intestinal transplantation. Profiling relied on immunoSEQ multiplex PCR, and the TCRdb table lists in-frame clones only, not all of them. The data show some 110,000 clones, approximately 94% seen once. Their antigen targets remain unknown. The source was unstimulated CD4+ T cells sorted from spleen or lymph node cells, collected before transplant. The receptors come from a human donor who was the organ donor for an intestinal transplant.

The chain couples TRBV5-1 to TRBJ2-2, with 7 bases matching TRBD2. The CDR3 contains 16 residues. Looked up from germline, CDR1 is SGHRS and CDR2 is YFSETQ. J was trimmed by 4 bases and V by 2 bases; bases with no gene match: 8. CDR3 sequence: CASSFSGRGSTGELFF. DNA of the CDR3: TGCGCCAGCAGCTTTAGCGGGCGGGGTAGCACCGGGGAGCTGTTTTTT.

The gene calls are TRBV10-3 and TRBJ1-1, with D perhaps matching TRBD1 (5 bases). From germline, CDR1 is ENHRY and CDR2 SYGVKD. V was pared by 2 bases and J by 7 bases, with 11 bases between. The CDR3 contains 13 residues. The CDR3 DNA follows: TGTGCCATCAGTGAGCCCCCAGGGAGTGAAGCTTTCTTT. It translates to CAISEPPGSEAFF.